Each of the 8 T cell receptor beta chains below was sequenced from the same sample in a study of blood T cell repertoires in COVID-19. Clones were read by immunoSEQ multiplex PCR, and TCRdb kept only the in-frame ones, dropping some. The data show fewer than 250,000 clones, just under 85% seen once. The specimen sequenced was peripheral blood. The source is an older woman with active or convalescent COVID-19.

The rearrangement joins TRBV4-1 to TRBJ2-7; 7 bases map to TRBD1. V shed 2 bases and J 3 bases; nucleotides not matched to a gene: 7. Germline V gene lookup returns CDR1 MGHRA and CDR2 YSYEKL. This CDR3 comprises 15 residues. CDR3 loop: CASSQTTGSYYEQYF. The CDR3 region has the DNA TGCGCCAGCAGCCAAACGACAGGGTCGTACTACGAGCAGTACTTC.

CDR3 DNA sequence: TGTGCCAGCAGCCTCAGGGATCCTAAGGAGCAGTACTTC. It encodes CASSLRDPKEQYF. The chain carries TRBV27 and TRBJ2-7; possible D gene TRBD1, 5 bases. Trimming took off 6 bases at V and 7 bases at J, with 16 bases between the two ends. Germline V CDR1 and CDR2: MNHEY, SMNVEV (reference sequence). CDR3 length equals 13 residues.

This chain links TRBV18 with TRBJ1-4; 8 bases align to TRBD1. Germline loops: CDR1 KGHSH, CDR2 LQKENI. V shed 4 bases, J shed 4 bases, and the junction held 5 bases outside the gene matches. CDR3 size: 15 residues. Here the CDR3 DNA reads TGTGCCAGCTCACAGAGGGGACAGGTTAATGAAAAACTGTTTTTT. As protein: CASSQRGQVNEKLFF.

CDR3 bases: TGTGCCAGCAGCCAGGGGGTGCAAGGATCCTATAATTCACCCCTCCACTTT. This gives the protein CASSQGVQGSYNSPLHF. V is TRBV28 and J is TRBJ1-6, with 7 positions matching TRBD1. Germline CDR1 is MDHEN and CDR2 is SYDVKM. J lost 1 base, V lost 6 bases, and 9 bases had no gene match. The CDR3 loop spans 17 amino acids.

Note on this clone: Additional DNA sequences in this sample encode the identical CDR3. This chain connects TRBV4-2 to TRBJ1-3; perhaps TRBD1 as D (6 bases). Germline V CDR1 and CDR2: LGHNA, YNFKEQ. The CDR3 sequence is 16 residues long. V was cut by 0 bases and J by 2 bases, with 11 bases left in between. CDR3 sequence reads: CASSQDGRGTGNTIYF. The CDR3 DNA sequence: TGTGCCAGCAGCCAAGATGGTAGGGGGACTGGAAACACCATATATTTT.

V gene TRBV4-1 combines with J gene TRBJ1-2; TRBD1 matches 11 bases. The J segment lost 7 bases and the V segment lost 3 bases, leaving 4 bases of the junction unmatched. Germline-derived CDR1 and CDR2 are MGHRA and YSYEKL. CDR3 length equals 14 residues. CDR3 DNA sequence: TGCGCCAGCAGCCATGCCGGGACAGGGGGTGGCTACACCTTC. It yields the protein CASSHAGTGGGYTF.

The genes are TRBV19 and TRBJ1-1; D is perhaps TRBD1 (6 bases). Germline V gene sequence: CDR1 LNHDA, CDR2 SQIVND (reference sequence). This CDR3 comprises 15 residues. The V and J ends lost 8 bases and 0 bases respectively, with 16 bases between them. The CDR3 loop reads CASRDKFGVNTEAFF. CDR3 nucleotide sequence: TGTGCCAGTCGGGACAAATTCGGGGTGAACACTGAAGCTTTCTTT.

This chain uses TRBV6-2 or TRBV6-3 with TRBJ2-7; D is possibly TRBD2 (5 bases). Trimming shortened V by 5 bases and J by 3 bases, and 11 bases separated the two germline ends. CDR1 is MNHEY and CDR2 is SVGEGT in the germline V gene. The CDR3 loop spans 13 amino acids. The CDR3 sequence: CASSRGPLYEQYF. As DNA, the CDR3 is TGTGCCAGCAGTCGCGGGCCGCTCTACGAGCAGTACTTC.